The clone carrying this T cell receptor (beta chain) has ten or more counts. The study tagged each TCR cDNA molecule with a unique molecular identifier. Via MiXCR, TCRdb re-called the 5' RACE reads, giving one row per CDR3 protein. Among around 110,000 distinct CDR3 sequences, 9% to 15% were seen once, and the ten largest hold 16%. This sample is drawn from a study of spatial heterogeneity in lung cancer. Turning to the study itself: Approximately 70 TRACERx patients with early, untreated non-small cell lung cancer donated samples. The average count in raw reads for each unique TCR and UMI combination exceeded 9.5 appearances.

Per the germline V gene, CDR1 is SQVTM and CDR2 is ANQGSEA. Unmatched junction bases numbered 6, after V lost 6 bases and J lost 5 bases. This CDR3 region has 12 residues. The time point: blood at routine non-recurrence follow-up after resection. Whole RNA was taken from tumor, nontumor lung or frozen PBMC; it was then sequenced unsorted. The source of this sequence is a male donor with early-stage non-small cell lung cancer. This chain connects TRBV29-1 to TRBJ1-1; the match to TRBD1 covers 7 bases. The specimen was PBMCs, collected at follow-up. The CDR3 nucleotides are TGCAGCGTGACAGGGAGGGGAACTGAAGCTTTCTTT. This codes for CSVTGRGTEAFF. The full variable domain, with the rest looked up from reference TRBV29-1 and TRBJ1-1, is SAVISQKPSRDICQRGTSLTIQCQVDSQVTMMFWYRQQPGQSLTLIATANQGSEATYESGFVIDKFPISRPNLTFSTLTVSNMSPEDSSIYLCSVTGRGTEAFFGQGTRLTVV.